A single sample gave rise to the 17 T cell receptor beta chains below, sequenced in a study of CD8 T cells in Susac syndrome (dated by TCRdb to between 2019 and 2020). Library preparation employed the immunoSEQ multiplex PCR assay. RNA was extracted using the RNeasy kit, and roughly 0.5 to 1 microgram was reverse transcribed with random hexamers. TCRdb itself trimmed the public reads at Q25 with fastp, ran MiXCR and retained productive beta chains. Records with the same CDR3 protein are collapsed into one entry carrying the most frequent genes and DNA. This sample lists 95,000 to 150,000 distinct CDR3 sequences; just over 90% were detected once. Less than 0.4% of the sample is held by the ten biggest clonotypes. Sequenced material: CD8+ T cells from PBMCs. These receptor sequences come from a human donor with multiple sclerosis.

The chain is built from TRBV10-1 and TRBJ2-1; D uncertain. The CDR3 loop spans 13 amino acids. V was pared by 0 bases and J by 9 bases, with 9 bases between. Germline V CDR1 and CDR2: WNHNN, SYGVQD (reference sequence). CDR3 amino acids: CASSESVWGEQFF. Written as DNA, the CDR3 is TGCGCCAGCAGTGAGTCAGTCTGGGGTGAGCAGTTCTTC.

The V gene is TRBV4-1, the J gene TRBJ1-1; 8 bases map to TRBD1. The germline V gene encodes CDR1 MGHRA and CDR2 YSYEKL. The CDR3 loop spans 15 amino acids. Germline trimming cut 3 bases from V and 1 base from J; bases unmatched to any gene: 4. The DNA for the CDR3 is TGCGCCAGCAGCCAGACAGGGGTCACGAACACTGAAGCTTTCTTT. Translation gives CASSQTGVTNTEAFF.

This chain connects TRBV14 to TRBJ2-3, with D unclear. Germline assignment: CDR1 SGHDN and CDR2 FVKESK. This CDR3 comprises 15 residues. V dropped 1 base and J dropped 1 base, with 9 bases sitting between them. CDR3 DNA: TGTGCCAGCAGCCAAGGAGTCTACCGCACAGATACGCAGTATTTT. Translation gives CASSQGVYRTDTQYF.

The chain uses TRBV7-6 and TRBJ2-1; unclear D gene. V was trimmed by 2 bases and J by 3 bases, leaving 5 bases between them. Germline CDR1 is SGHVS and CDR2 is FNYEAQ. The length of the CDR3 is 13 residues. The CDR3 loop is CASSLRIYNEQFF. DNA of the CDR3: TGTGCCAGCAGCTTACGGATCTACAATGAGCAGTTCTTC.

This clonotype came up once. The CDR3 reads CASSPRWVDTGELFF. The CDR3 DNA sequence: TGTGCCAGTAGTCCTCGCTGGGTCGACACCGGGGAGCTGTTTTTT. This chain connects TRBV19 to TRBJ2-2; D uncertain. In germline, CDR1 is LNHDA, CDR2 SQIVND (reference sequence). Trimming pared 5 bases from V and 3 bases from J, leaving 13 bases between. The CDR3 has 15 residues.

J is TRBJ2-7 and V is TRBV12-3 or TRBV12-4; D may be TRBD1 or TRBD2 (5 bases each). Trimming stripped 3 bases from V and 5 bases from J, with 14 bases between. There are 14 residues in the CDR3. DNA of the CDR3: TGTGCCAGCAGTTTTTATTCCGGGGCGAACGAGCAGTACTTC. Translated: CASSFYSGANEQYF.

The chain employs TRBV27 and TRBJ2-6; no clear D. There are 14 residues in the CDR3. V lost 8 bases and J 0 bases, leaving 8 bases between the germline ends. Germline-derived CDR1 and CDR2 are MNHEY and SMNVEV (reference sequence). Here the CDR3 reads CASRATSGANVLTF. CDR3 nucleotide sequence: TGTGCCAGCCGTGCTACCTCTGGGGCCAACGTCCTGACTTTC.

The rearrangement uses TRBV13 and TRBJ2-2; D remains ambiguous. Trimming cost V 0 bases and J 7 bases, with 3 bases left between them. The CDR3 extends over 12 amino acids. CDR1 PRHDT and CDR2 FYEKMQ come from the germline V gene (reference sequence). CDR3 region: CASSLGRGELFF. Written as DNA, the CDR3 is TGTGCCAGCAGCTTAGGGCGCGGGGAGCTGTTTTTT.

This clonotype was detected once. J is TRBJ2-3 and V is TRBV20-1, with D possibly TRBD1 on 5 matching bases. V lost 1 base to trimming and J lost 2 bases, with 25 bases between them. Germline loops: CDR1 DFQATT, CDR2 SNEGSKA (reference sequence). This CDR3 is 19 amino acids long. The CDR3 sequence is CSARAYLTDGPFFTDTQYF. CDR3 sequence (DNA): TGCAGTGCTAGAGCGTATCTGACAGACGGACCCTTTTTCACAGATACGCAGTATTTT.

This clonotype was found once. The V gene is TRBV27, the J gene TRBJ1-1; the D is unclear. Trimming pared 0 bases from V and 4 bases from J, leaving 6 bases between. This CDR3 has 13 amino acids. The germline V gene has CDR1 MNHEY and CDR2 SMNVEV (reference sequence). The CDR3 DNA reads TGTGCCAGCAGTTTATCACGGAGCACTGAAGCTTTCTTT. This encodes CASSLSRSTEAFF.

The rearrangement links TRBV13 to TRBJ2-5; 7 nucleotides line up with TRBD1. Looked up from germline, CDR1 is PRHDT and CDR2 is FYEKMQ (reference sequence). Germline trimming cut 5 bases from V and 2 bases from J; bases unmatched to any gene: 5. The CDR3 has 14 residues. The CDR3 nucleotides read TGTGCCAGCAGCGGACAGGCGAAACAAGAGACCCAGTACTTC. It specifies CASSGQAKQETQYF. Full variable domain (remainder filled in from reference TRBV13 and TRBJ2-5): AAGVIQSPRHLIKEKRETATLKCYPIPRHDTVYWYQQGPGQDPQFLISFYEKMQSDKGSIPDRFSAQQFSDYHSELNMSSLELGDSALYFCASSGQAKQETQYFGPGTRLLVL.

Here the CDR3 DNA reads TGTGCCAGCAGCCCCGCGGTAGGGCAAGATACGCAGTATTTT. Encoded protein: CASSPAVGQDTQYF. V and J are TRBV11-2 and TRBJ2-3; D is unresolved. This CDR3 contains 14 residues. Trimming pared 5 bases from V and 5 bases from J, leaving 14 bases between. Germline lookup yields CDR1 SGHAT and CDR2 FQNNGV.

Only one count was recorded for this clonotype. The CDR3 is CASSAAYGYTF. The CDR3 coding sequence is TGTGCCAGCAGCGCCGCATATGGCTACACCTTC. The chain employs TRBV9 and TRBJ1-2; no firm D call. V lost 3 bases to trimming and J lost 5 bases, with 5 bases between them. The CDR3 spans 11 residues. Germline values: CDR1 SGDLS, CDR2 YYNGEE. The full variable domain, its missing parts supplied by reference TRBV9 and TRBJ1-2, is DSGVTQTPKHLITATGQRVTLRCSPRSGDLSVYWYQQSLDQGLQFLIQYYNGEERAKGNILERFSAQQFPDLHSELNLSSLELGDSALYFCASSAAYGYTFGSGTRLTVV.

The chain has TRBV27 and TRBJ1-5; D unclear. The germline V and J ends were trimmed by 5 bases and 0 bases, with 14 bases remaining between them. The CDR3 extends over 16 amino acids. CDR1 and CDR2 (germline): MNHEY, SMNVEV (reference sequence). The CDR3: CASSPLTKYSNQPQHF. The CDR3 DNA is TGTGCCAGCAGTCCCTTGACAAAATATAGCAATCAGCCCCAGCATTTT.

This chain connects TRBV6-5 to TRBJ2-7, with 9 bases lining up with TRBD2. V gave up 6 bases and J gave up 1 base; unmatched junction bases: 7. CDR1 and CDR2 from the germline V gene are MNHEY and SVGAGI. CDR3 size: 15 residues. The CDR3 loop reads CASSRSGGPSYEQYF. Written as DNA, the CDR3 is TGTGCCAGCAGCCGAAGCGGGGGGCCTTCCTACGAGCAGTACTTC.

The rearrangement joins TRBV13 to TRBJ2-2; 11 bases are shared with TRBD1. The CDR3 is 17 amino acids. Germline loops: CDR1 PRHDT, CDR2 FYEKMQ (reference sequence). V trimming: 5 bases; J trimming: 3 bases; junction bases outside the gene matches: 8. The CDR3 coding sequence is TGTGCCAGCAGCCCAAAAGGACAGGGGGCAGACACCGGGGAGCTGTTTTTT. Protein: CASSPKGQGADTGELFF.

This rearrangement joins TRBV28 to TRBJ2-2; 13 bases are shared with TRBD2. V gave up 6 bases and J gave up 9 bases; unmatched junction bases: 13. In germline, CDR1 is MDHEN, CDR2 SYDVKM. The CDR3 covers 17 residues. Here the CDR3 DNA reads TGTGCCAGCAGCCTAGCAACTAGCGGGGGGGATAACCGGGAGCTGTTTTTT. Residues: CASSLATSGGDNRELFF.